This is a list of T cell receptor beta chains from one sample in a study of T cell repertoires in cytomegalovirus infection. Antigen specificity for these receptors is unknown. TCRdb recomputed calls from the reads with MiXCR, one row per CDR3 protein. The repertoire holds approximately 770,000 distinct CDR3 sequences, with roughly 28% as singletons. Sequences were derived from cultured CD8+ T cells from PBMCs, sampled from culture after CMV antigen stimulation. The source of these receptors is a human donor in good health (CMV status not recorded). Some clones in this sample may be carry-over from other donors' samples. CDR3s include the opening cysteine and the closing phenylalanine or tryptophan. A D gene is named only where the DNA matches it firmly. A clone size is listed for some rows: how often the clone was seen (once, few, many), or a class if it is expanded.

TGTGCCAGCGGAAGTGATGAAAAACTGTTTTTT	CASGSDEKLFF	11	NA	NA	TRBJ1-4	TRBV7-9
TGTGCCAGCAGTTTAGTCGGAGCCCTACCTAACTATGGCTACACCTTC	CASSLVGALPNYGYTF	16	NA	NA	TRBJ1-2	TRBV12-3/TRBV12-4
TGTGCCAGCAGCCAGGACTGGGGTTGGGAAACCCATGGCTACACCTTC	CASSQDWGWETHGYTF	16	NA	NA	TRBJ1-2	TRBV14
TGTGCCAGCAGCTTGGACAGGGTCTTGAATTCACCCCTCCACTTT	CASSLDRVLNSPLHF	15	NA	TRBD1	TRBJ1-6	TRBV7-6
TGTGCCAGCAGCCCCTCCGCCGGGGAGCTGTTTTTT	CASSPSAGELFF	12	many	NA	TRBJ2-2	TRBV7-8
TGTGCCAGCAGCCTAAAGTATGGGACAGGGTTGGATGAGCAGTTCTTC	CASSLKYGTGLDEQFF	16	many	TRBD1	TRBJ2-1	TRBV7-6
TGTGCCAGCAGCCCCGTCGATATCGGGGAGACCCAGTACTTC	CASSPVDIGETQYF	14	few	NA	TRBJ2-5	TRBV4-2
TGTGCCAGCAGCTTAATGGGGTCCGAGCAGTACTTC	CASSLMGSEQYF	12	NA	NA	TRBJ2-7	TRBV7-9
TGTGCCAGCAGCCAGGGGACACTTATGGAAGCTTTCTTT	CASSQGTLMEAFF	13	NA	NA	TRBJ1-1	TRBV7-3
TGTGCCAGCAGTGTCCCCCTTTCGACAGGGTTCAACTACGAGCAGTACTTC	CASSVPLSTGFNYEQYF	17	few	TRBD1	TRBJ2-7	TRBV6-1
TGTGCCAGCAGCCCCCCGAGACAGGGGAAGGATTTCGTCACCCTCCACTTT	CASSPPRQGKDFVTLHF	17	NA	TRBD1	TRBJ1-6	TRBV7-9
TGTGCCAGCAGTTTAAGTCCAACTAATGAAAAACTGTTTTTT	CASSLSPTNEKLFF	14	NA	NA	TRBJ1-4	TRBV27
TGCAGTGCTAGAGACCGACAGGAGGACTATGGCTACACCTTC	CSARDRQEDYGYTF	14	NA	NA	TRBJ1-2	TRBV20-1
TGTGCCAGCAAGACAGGGTATGAAAAACTGTTTTTT	CASKTGYEKLFF	12	few	TRBD1	TRBJ1-4	TRBV27
TGTGCCAGCAGTGAATATGCCCTCCTTGAGAACACCGGGGAGCTGTTTTTT	CASSEYALLENTGELFF	17	NA	NA	TRBJ2-2	TRBV6-1
TGTGCCAGCAGCCCCCCTGCCCGCGAGCAGTACTTC	CASSPPAREQYF	12	NA	NA	TRBJ2-7	TRBV7-8
TGCAGTGCTAGAGTGTTGGGCCTGAACACTGAAGCTTTCTTT	CSARVLGLNTEAFF	14	NA	NA	TRBJ1-1	TRBV20-1
TGTGCCAGCAGTCCCCTCTCACTAGCGGGGGGAACATGGGAGCAGTACTTC	CASSPLSLAGGTWEQYF	17	NA	TRBD2	TRBJ2-7	TRBV27
TGTGCCAGCAGCTTAGTGAGGAGTATGGAGTATGTCACTGAAGCTTTCTTT	CASSLVRSMEYVTEAFF	17	NA	NA	TRBJ1-1	TRBV7-9
TGTGCCAGCAGTGAATTGGGAAAGTATAGCGGGGGGGCCGCGACGTTTTACAATGAGCAGTTCTTC	CASSELGKYSGGAATFYNEQFF	22	few	TRBD2	TRBJ2-1	TRBV2
TGCAGCGTTGAAGATAAGGACAGCTCCTACAATGAGCAGTTCTTC	CSVEDKDSSYNEQFF	15	NA	NA	TRBJ2-1	TRBV29-1
TGTGCCAGCAGCTTGGCCGGGCACAGTGAGCAGTTCTTC	CASSLAGHSEQFF	13	NA	NA	TRBJ2-1	TRBV5-8
TGTGCCAGTAGTATAGGCTTTCGACGGCGAGAGACCCAGTACTTC	CASSIGFRRRETQYF	15	NA	NA	TRBJ2-5	TRBV19
TGTGCCAGCAGCGCCCCAGGGGGAGATACGCAGTATTTT	CASSAPGGDTQYF	13	NA	TRBD1	TRBJ2-3	TRBV9
TGTGCCACCAGGGGAGGAGCGGGGGAACAAAACATTCAGTACTTC	CATRGGAGEQNIQYF	15	NA	TRBD2	TRBJ2-4	TRBV15
TGTGCCAGCAGCCAACCTACTAGCGGGGTCTTCGCGAACACCGGGGAGCTGTTTTTT	CASSQPTSGVFANTGELFF	19	NA	TRBD2	TRBJ2-2	TRBV7-6
TGTGCCAGCAGCTTAGGGGGCTTCGGCAATCAGCCCCAGCATTTT	CASSLGGFGNQPQHF	15	many	NA	TRBJ1-5	TRBV7-6
TGTGCCAGCAGCCAAGGCTACTATTTTAGCGGGGGGGCCGACAATGAGCAGTTCTTC	CASSQGYYFSGGADNEQFF	19	once	TRBD2	TRBJ2-1	TRBV3-1
TGTGCCAGCAGTTACCCCAGGGCCTCCTACAATGAGCAGTTCTTC	CASSYPRASYNEQFF	15	few	NA	TRBJ2-1	TRBV6-2/TRBV6-3
TGTGCCAGCAGCGTATCGGCCCAGAGCAATCAGCCCCAGCATTTT	CASSVSAQSNQPQHF	15	NA	NA	TRBJ1-5	TRBV9
TGTGCCAGCAGCTTAGAGTGGGTGAACACTGAAGCTTTCTTT	CASSLEWVNTEAFF	14	NA	NA	TRBJ1-1	TRBV7-6
TGTGCCAGCAGCCAATCCGGGACGGTCTACGGCTACACCTTC	CASSQSGTVYGYTF	14	NA	NA	TRBJ1-2	TRBV4-2
TGTGCCAGCAGCCAAGAACTAGCGGGGGGCCTCACAGATACGCAGTATTTT	CASSQELAGGLTDTQYF	17	few	TRBD2	TRBJ2-3	TRBV4-1
TGTGGAGGGATCGGCCCAGGGCGCGGTAATGAAAAACTGTTTTTT	CGGIGPGRGNEKLFF	15	few	NA	TRBJ1-4	TRBV7-9
TGTGCCAGCAGTGGGGGGGCTAGCGACGAGCAGTTCTTC	CASSGGASDEQFF	13	NA	NA	TRBJ2-1	TRBV6-5
TGTGCCAGCAGTTTCAAACAGGCCTCGAACTATGGCTACACCTTC	CASSFKQASNYGYTF	15	NA	NA	TRBJ1-2	TRBV27
TGTGCCAGCAGTTTATTGGGGCAGGGCCATGAGACCCAGTACTTC	CASSLLGQGHETQYF	15	NA	NA	TRBJ2-5	TRBV12-3/TRBV12-4
TGCAGTGTGGAGGGACGATTGGGCTACACCTTC	CSVEGRLGYTF	11	NA	NA	TRBJ1-2	TRBV20-1
TGTGCCAGCAGCCCCTGGAGAGCGGGGGGGACAGATACGCAGTATTTT	CASSPWRAGGTDTQYF	16	NA	TRBD2	TRBJ2-3	TRBV6-6
TGTGCCATCAGTGTAATACAGGCTTCCTCTGGAAACACCATATATTTT	CAISVIQASSGNTIYF	16	once	NA	TRBJ1-3	TRBV10-3
TGCGCCAGCAGCCAAGAGAGGGGGTTTCACAATGAGCAGTTCTTC	CASSQERGFHNEQFF	15	few	NA	TRBJ2-1	TRBV4-3
TGTGCCAGCAGTGAAGCGCCGGTCAATGAGCAGTTCTTC	CASSEAPVNEQFF	13	few	NA	TRBJ2-1	TRBV2
TGTGCCAGCAGTTCCGGGACGGACTCCTACAATGAGCAGTTCTTC	CASSSGTDSYNEQFF	15	few	NA	TRBJ2-1	TRBV7-9
TGTGCCAGTAGTAGGATTGGGGACTACGAGCAGTACTTC	CASSRIGDYEQYF	13	few	NA	TRBJ2-7	TRBV19